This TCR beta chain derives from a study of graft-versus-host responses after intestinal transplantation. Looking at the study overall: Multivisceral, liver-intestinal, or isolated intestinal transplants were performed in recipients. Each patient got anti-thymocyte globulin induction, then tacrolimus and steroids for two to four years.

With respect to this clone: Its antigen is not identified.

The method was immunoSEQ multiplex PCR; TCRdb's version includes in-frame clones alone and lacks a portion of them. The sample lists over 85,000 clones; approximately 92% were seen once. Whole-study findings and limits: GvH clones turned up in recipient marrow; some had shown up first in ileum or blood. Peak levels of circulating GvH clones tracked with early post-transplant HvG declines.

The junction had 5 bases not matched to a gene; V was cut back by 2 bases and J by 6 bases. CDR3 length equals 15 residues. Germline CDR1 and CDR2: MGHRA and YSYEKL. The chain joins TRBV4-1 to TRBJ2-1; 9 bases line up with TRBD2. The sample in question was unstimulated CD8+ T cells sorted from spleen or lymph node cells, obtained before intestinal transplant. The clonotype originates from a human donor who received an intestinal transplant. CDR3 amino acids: CASSQRREGFNEQFF. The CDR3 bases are TGCGCCAGCAGCCAAAGGCGGGAGGGTTTCAATGAGCAGTTCTTC.